Below are 27 T cell receptor beta chains sequenced from a single sample in a study of graft-versus-host responses after intestinal transplantation. This table comes from immunoSEQ multiplex PCR, and its TCRdb copy is limited to in-frame clones, with some not included. Found here are roughly 46,000 clones, over 80% of them singletons; the top ten hold over 4.5%. This specimen consisted of PBMCs, obtained about 790 days after a first intestinal transplant, on the day of a second. These receptors originate from a human patient who received an intestinal transplant, so some T cells may come from the graft donor.

The chain couples TRBV19 to TRBJ2-1; possibly TRBD2 for D (5 bases). CDR1 is LNHDA and CDR2 is SQIVND in the germline V gene (reference sequence). The V end lost 1 base, the J end lost 9 bases, and 13 bases lay between the germline ends. The CDR3 extends over 14 amino acids. This chain's CDR3 is CASSIVLARSEQFF. CDR3 DNA: TGTGCCAGTAGTATAGTCCTAGCCCGGTCTGAGCAGTTCTTC. The variable domain in full, with the rest retrieved from reference TRBV19 and TRBJ2-1, is DGGITQSPKYLFRKEGQNVTLSCEQNLNHDAMYWYRQDPGQGLRLIYYSQIVNDFQKGDIAEGYSVSREKKESFPLTVTSAQKNPTAFYLCASSIVLARSEQFFGPGTRLTVL.

The V gene is TRBV5-1, the J gene TRBJ1-2, with unresolved D. V lost 0 bases and J lost 7, with 4 bases in between. The germline V gene encodes CDR1 SGHRS and CDR2 YFSETQ. This CDR3 has 11 amino acids. In nucleotides, the CDR3 is TGCGCCAGCAGCTTGGAAGGTGGCTACACCTTC. Its protein product is CASSLEGGYTF. Full variable domain (outside the CDR3, taken from reference TRBV5-1 and TRBJ1-2): KAGVTQTPRYLIKTRGQQVTLSCSPISGHRSVSWYQQTPGQGLQFLFEYFSETQRNKGNFPGRFSGRQFSNSRSEMNVSTLELGDSALYLCASSLEGGYTFGSGTRLTVV.

The genes are TRBV9 and TRBJ1-1; D is perhaps TRBD1 (5 bases). Trimming removed 0 bases from V and 7 bases from J, with 16 bases in between. The CDR3 contains 15 residues. Looked up from germline, CDR1 is SGDLS and CDR2 is YYNGEE. The chain's CDR3 is CASSVGERSGGEAFF. CDR3 sequence (DNA): TGTGCCAGCAGCGTAGGAGAACGCTCTGGGGGTGAAGCTTTCTTT.

The chain is built from TRBV6-5 and TRBJ2-7; 12 bases match TRBD1. With 5 bases clipped from V and 7 bases from J, the junction kept 9 bases outside the gene matches. The germline gives CDR1 MNHEY, CDR2 SVGAGI. The CDR3 length is 15 residues. Here the CDR3 DNA reads TGTGCCAGCAGTAGACCGGGACAGGGGGCATGGGAGCAGTACTTC. It is translated as CASSRPGQGAWEQYF.

This rearrangement joins TRBV9 to TRBJ2-2; 7 bases align to TRBD2. Germline lookup yields CDR1 SGDLS and CDR2 YYNGEE. The CDR3 contains 18 residues. The junction had 14 bases not matched to a gene; V was cut back by 0 bases and J by 6 bases. The CDR3 DNA is TGTGCCAGCAGCGTAGAGGGAGGGTTACGGGGAGATCCCGGGGAGCTGTTTTTT. Its translation is CASSVEGGLRGDPGELFF.

This rearrangement joins TRBV30 to TRBJ2-5; D unresolved. Trimming removed 0 bases from V and 5 bases from J, with 13 bases in between. The CDR3 runs to 14 residues. The germline V gene encodes CDR1 GTSNPN and CDR2 SVGIG (reference sequence). The CDR3 sequence: CAWSVPPRRETQYF. CDR3 bases: TGTGCCTGGAGTGTACCCCCCCGCCGGGAGACCCAGTACTTC.

This chain links TRBV6-5 with TRBJ1-3; perhaps TRBD1 as D (6 bases). Germline values: CDR1 MNHEY, CDR2 SVGAGI. This CDR3 spans 15 amino acids. The V end lost 8 bases, the J end lost 0 bases, and 14 bases lay between the germline ends. The CDR3 sequence: CASSLGQSSGNTIYF. DNA for the CDR3: TGTGCCAGCTCCCTCGGACAGAGCTCTGGAAACACCATATATTTT.

The chain recombines TRBV28 with TRBJ2-5, with D hard to call. The J call is uncertain, as TRBJ2-7 better fits the DNA end. This CDR3 is built from 11 residues. Germline CDR1 is MDHEN and CDR2 is SYDVKM. The CDR3 region is CASRAFSEQYF. The CDR3 bases are TGTGCCAGCCGAGCCTTCTCCGAGCAGTACTTC.

The rearrangement links TRBV19 to TRBJ1-5; maybe TRBD1 (6 bases). The germline gives CDR1 LNHDA, CDR2 SQIVND (reference sequence). This CDR3 comprises 14 residues. V lost 0 bases, J lost 11 bases, and 14 bases lay in between. The DNA for the CDR3 is TGTGCCAGTAGTATAGATCCTCCAGGGGATACCCAGCATTTT. This sequence encodes CASSIDPPGDTQHF.

The chain has TRBV7-9 and TRBJ2-7; TRBD1 agrees at 10 bases. The CDR3 runs 15 residues. Per the germline V gene, CDR1 is SEHNR and CDR2 is FQNEAQ (reference sequence). V was clipped by 5 bases and J by 2 bases; unmatched bases: 6. CDR3 region: CASSRGQGVAYEQYF. As DNA, the CDR3 is TGTGCCAGCAGCCGCGGACAGGGGGTCGCCTACGAGCAGTACTTC.

The V and J genes are TRBV18 and TRBJ2-5; perhaps TRBD1 as D (6 bases). Germline CDR1 reads KGHSH; CDR2 reads LQKENI. V lost 4 bases, J lost 1 base, and 10 bases lay in between. The CDR3 has 14 amino acids. The CDR3 DNA follows: TGTGCCAGCTCACAGGGGGTCGGCCAAGAGACCCAGTACTTC. Amino acid sequence: CASSQGVGQETQYF.

The chain carries TRBV27 and TRBJ2-2, with D perhaps TRBD1 (5 bases). The germline V and J ends were trimmed by 5 bases and 6 bases, with 7 bases remaining between them. The length of the CDR3 is 12 residues. The germline gives CDR1 MNHEY, CDR2 SMNVEV (reference sequence). CDR3 nucleotides: TGTGCCAGCAGTCTCAGGGCCGGGGAGCTGTTTTTT. It codes for CASSLRAGELFF.

V usage is TRBV7-2 and J usage is TRBJ2-1; 7 positions agree with TRBD1. Per germline, CDR1 SGHTA and CDR2 FQGNSA. The V segment lost 5 bases and the J segment 7 bases; nucleotides outside the gene matches: 5. The CDR3 consists of 13 residues. The CDR3 DNA sequence: TGTGCCAGCAGCATCACAGGGGTGAATGAGCAGTTCTTC. Encoded protein: CASSITGVNEQFF.

The V and J genes are TRBV5-4 and TRBJ2-2, with D uncertain. CDR1 SGHNT and CDR2 YYREEE come from the germline V gene (reference sequence). Trimming pared 0 bases from V and 6 bases from J, leaving 3 bases between. This CDR3 spans 12 amino acids. The CDR3 loop is CASSLAPGELFF. The CDR3 DNA reads as TGTGCCAGCAGCTTGGCCCCCGGGGAGCTGTTTTTT.

The V gene is TRBV5-4, the J gene TRBJ2-1; 9 nucleotides align to TRBD1. V shed 0 bases and J 2 bases; nucleotides not matched to a gene: 3. Germline CDR1 and CDR2: SGHNT and YYREEE (reference sequence). CDR3 length: 16 residues. CDR3 DNA: TGTGCCAGCAGCTTGGGGGGACAGGGTACCTACAATGAGCAGTTCTTC. Protein sequence: CASSLGGQGTYNEQFF.

The chain has TRBV5-6 and TRBJ2-1, with 7 bases aligning to TRBD2. The CDR3 length is 12 residues. CDR1 is SGHDT and CDR2 is YYEEEE in the germline V gene. Trimming at V came to 5 bases and at J to 8 bases, leaving 4 bases not matched to a gene. In nucleotides, the CDR3 is TGTGCCAGCAGGATAAGCGGGGATGAGCAGTTCTTC. As protein: CASRISGDEQFF.

The V call is TRBV4-1, the J call TRBJ2-5, with D possibly TRBD2 on 5 matching bases. Looked up from germline, CDR1 is MGHRA and CDR2 is YSYEKL. The ends were cut back, 0 bases at V and 5 bases at J, with 13 bases in the middle. The CDR3 sequence is 15 residues long. This CDR3 reads CASSQDAGIRETQYF. CDR3 sequence (DNA): TGCGCCAGCAGCCAAGATGCCGGGATCCGGGAGACCCAGTACTTC.

The chain joins TRBV19 to TRBJ2-1; no firm D call. The CDR3 covers 15 residues. V shed 0 bases and J shed 4 bases, with 10 bases lying between them. CDR1 LNHDA and CDR2 SQIVND come from the germline V gene (reference sequence). CDR3 loop: CASSIDQSTYNEQFF. CDR3 in DNA: TGTGCCAGTAGTATAGATCAATCCACATACAATGAGCAGTTCTTC. The entire variable domain, with the rest obtained from reference TRBV19 and TRBJ2-1, is as follows: DGGITQSPKYLFRKEGQNVTLSCEQNLNHDAMYWYRQDPGQGLRLIYYSQIVNDFQKGDIAEGYSVSREKKESFPLTVTSAQKNPTAFYLCASSIDQSTYNEQFFGPGTRLTVL.

CDR3 loop: CATSSRASWGYGYTF. Written as DNA, the CDR3 is TGTGCCACCAGCAGCCGGGCCTCCTGGGGCTATGGCTACACCTTC. The chain joins TRBV15 to TRBJ1-2; no clear D gene. V shed 3 bases and J shed 4 bases, with 15 bases lying between them. The V gene's germline CDR1 is LNHNV and CDR2 YYDKDF (reference sequence). The CDR3 consists of 15 residues.

This clone has only a few counts. This chain joins TRBV10-3 and TRBJ2-6; D perhaps matches TRBD1 (6 bases). V shed 8 bases and J shed 0 bases, with 8 bases lying between them. Germline-derived CDR1 and CDR2 are ENHRY and SYGVKD. The CDR3 is 14 residues long. CDR3 sequence (DNA): TGTGCCATCGACAGGAGCTCTGGGGCCAACGTCCTGACTTTC. Its protein is CAIDRSSGANVLTF.

This chain connects TRBV4-1 to TRBJ2-7; 9 bases are a match to TRBD1. The germline gives CDR1 MGHRA, CDR2 YSYEKL. The CDR3 is 16 amino acids. V was clipped by 0 bases and J by 3 bases; unmatched bases: 6. DNA for the CDR3: TGCGCCAGCAGCCAAGATTTGGGACAGGGAATCTACGAGCAGTACTTC. Translation gives CASSQDLGQGIYEQYF.

The rearrangement uses TRBV6-5 and TRBJ1-2; D is ambiguous. Germline values: CDR1 MNHEY, CDR2 SVGAGI. CDR3 length: 14 amino acids. Between the trimmed V and J ends, which lost 2 bases and 7 bases, there was a span of 14 bases. The DNA for the CDR3 is TGTGCCAGCAGTTACACCGACACCCTCCCTGGCTACACCTTC. Translated: CASSYTDTLPGYTF.

This rearrangement joins TRBV6-6 to TRBJ1-6; D may be TRBD1 (5 bases). The CDR3 totals 14 residues. The V gene lost 6 bases and the J gene lost 4 bases, with 10 bases spanning the gap. CDR1 is MNHNY and CDR2 is SVGAGI in the germline V gene (reference sequence). The chain's CDR3 is CASRAGQYNSPLHF. In DNA form, the CDR3 reads TGTGCCAGCAGGGCGGGGCAGTATAATTCACCCCTCCACTTT.

This rearrangement joins TRBV6-5 to TRBJ2-7; 7 nucleotides align to TRBD2. CDR1 and CDR2 (germline): MNHEY, SVGAGI. The CDR3 covers 15 residues. Trimming at V came to 6 bases and at J to 3 bases, leaving 11 bases not matched to a gene. The CDR3 reads CASRTPGTKNYEQYF. The CDR3 coding sequence is TGTGCCAGCAGAACACCCGGGACTAAGAACTACGAGCAGTACTTC.

Details on this clone: Within the sample, other DNA sequences also encode this same CDR3. The chain couples TRBV9 to TRBJ2-3; D is ambiguous. With 4 bases removed from V and 1 base from J, the gap between germline ends came to 4 bases. The germline CDR1 and CDR2 sequences are SGDLS and YYNGEE. This CDR3 is 12 amino acids long. The CDR3 DNA reads TGTGCCAGCAGCCTCGGCACAGATACGCAGTATTTT. Protein: CASSLGTDTQYF.

V and J are TRBV14 and TRBJ2-1, with TRBD2 matching over 9 bases. Losses at the gene ends were 4 bases for V and 4 bases for J; bases not matched to a gene: 2. The CDR3 has 14 amino acids. Germline V CDR1 and CDR2: SGHDN, FVKESK. Here the CDR3 DNA reads TGTGCCAGCAGCCGGACTAGCGAGTACAATGAGCAGTTCTTC. Translation gives CASSRTSEYNEQFF.

The genes are TRBV7-9 and TRBJ2-1, with 7 bases identical to TRBD1. CDR3 length: 16 amino acids. The germline gives CDR1 SEHNR, CDR2 FQNEAQ (reference sequence). V lost 5 bases and J lost 6; bases outside the gene matches: 13. The CDR3 loop is CASSLHRGERSNEQFF. Written as DNA, the CDR3 is TGTGCCAGCAGCCTCCACAGGGGAGAAAGGTCCAATGAGCAGTTCTTC.